This T cell receptor (beta chain) came from a study of cytomegalovirus exposure and HLA in healthy donors. The wider study: Genotyping of some 390 donors showed that around 86% belonged to the Caucasian-associated ancestry cluster. Study outcomes and limitations: Prior analysis indicated that the majority of TCR beta V segments exhibited productivity approximately 87% or approximately 30% of the time.

CDR3 length: 14 residues. Unmatched junction bases numbered 7, after V lost 5 bases and J lost 4 bases. Germline V gene data show CDR1 as WNHNN and CDR2 as SYGVQD (reference sequence). Worth noting for this clone: Antigen specificity is unknown.

In the PCR, 60 Vbeta and 13 Jbeta primers were used. TCRdb's table, derived via immunoSEQ multiplex PCR, lists solely in-frame clones and lacks some. The data hold about 110,000 clones, with roughly 68% observed a single time. Sequences were obtained from PBMCs. The rearrangement uses TRBV10-1 and TRBJ1-1; the match to TRBD1 covers 7 bases. The source is a woman in her twenties or thirties in good health and CMV-seronegative. The CDR3 protein is CASSRQGSGTEAFF. The DNA of the CDR3 is TGCGCCAGCAGTAGACAGGGATCGGGCACTGAAGCTTTCTTT.